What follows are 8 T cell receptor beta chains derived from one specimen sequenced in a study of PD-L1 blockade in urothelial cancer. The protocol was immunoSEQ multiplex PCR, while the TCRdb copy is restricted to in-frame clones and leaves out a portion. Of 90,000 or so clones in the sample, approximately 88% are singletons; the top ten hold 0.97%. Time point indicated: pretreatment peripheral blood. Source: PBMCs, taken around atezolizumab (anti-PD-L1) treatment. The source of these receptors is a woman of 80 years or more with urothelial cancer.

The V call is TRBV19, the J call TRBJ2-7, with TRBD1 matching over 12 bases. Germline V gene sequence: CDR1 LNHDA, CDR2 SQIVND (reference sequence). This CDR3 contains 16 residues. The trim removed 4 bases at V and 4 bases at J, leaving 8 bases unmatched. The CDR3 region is CASSTPGQGAGYEQYF. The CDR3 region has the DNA TGTGCCAGTAGTACGCCGGGACAGGGGGCAGGGTACGAGCAGTACTTC.

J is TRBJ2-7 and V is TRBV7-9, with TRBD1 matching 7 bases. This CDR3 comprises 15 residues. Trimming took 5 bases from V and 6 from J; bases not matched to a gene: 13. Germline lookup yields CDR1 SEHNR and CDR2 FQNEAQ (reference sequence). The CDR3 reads CASSRRTGGSAEQYF. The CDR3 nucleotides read TGTGCCAGCAGCCGCCGGACAGGAGGATCCGCCGAGCAGTACTTC.

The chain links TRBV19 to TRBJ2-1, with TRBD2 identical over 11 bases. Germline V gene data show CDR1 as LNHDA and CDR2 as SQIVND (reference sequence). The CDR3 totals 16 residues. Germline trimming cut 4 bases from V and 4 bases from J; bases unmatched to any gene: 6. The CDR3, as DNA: TGTGCCAGTAGTACGGAAACTAGCGGGAGATACAATGAGCAGTTCTTC. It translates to CASSTETSGRYNEQFF.

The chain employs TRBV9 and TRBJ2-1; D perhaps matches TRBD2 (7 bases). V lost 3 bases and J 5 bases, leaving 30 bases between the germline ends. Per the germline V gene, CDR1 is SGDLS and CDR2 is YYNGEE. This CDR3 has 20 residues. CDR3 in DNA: TGTGCCAGCAGCGCCACCCCAGGAGCAGGAAGGGGGGGGTACAACAATGAGCAGTTCTTC. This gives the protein CASSATPGAGRGGYNNEQFF.

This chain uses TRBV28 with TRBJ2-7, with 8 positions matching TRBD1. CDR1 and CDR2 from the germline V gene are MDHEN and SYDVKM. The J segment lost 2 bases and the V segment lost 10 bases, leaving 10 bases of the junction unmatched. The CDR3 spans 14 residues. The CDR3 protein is CATSGQGNAYEQYF. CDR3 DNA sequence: TGTGCCACAAGCGGACAGGGAAACGCCTACGAGCAGTACTTC.

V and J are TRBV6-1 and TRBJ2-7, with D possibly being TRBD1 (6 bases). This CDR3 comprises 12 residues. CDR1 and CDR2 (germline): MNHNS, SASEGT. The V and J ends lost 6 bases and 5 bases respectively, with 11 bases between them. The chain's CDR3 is CASRQGIHEQYF. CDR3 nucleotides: TGTGCCAGCAGGCAGGGGATCCACGAGCAGTACTTC.

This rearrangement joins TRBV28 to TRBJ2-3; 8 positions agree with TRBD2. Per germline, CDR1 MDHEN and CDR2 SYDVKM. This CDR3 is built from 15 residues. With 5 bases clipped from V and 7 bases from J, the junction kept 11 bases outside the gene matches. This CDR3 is CASSGTRPRAYTQYF. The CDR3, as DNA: TGTGCCAGCAGTGGGACTAGGCCCCGCGCATATACGCAGTATTTT.

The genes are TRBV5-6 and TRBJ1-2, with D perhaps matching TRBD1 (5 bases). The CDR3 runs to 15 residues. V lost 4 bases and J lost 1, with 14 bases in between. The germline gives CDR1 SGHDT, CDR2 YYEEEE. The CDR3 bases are TGTGCCAGCAGCAGGACAAGACTTGATAACTATGGCTACACCTTC. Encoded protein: CASSRTRLDNYGYTF. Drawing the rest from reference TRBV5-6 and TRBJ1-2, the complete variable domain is DAGVTQSPTHLIKTRGQQVTLRCSPKSGHDTVSWYQQALGQGPQFIFQYYEEEERQRGNFPDRFSGHQFPNYSSELNVNALLLGDSALYLCASSRTRLDNYGYTFGSGTRLTVV.